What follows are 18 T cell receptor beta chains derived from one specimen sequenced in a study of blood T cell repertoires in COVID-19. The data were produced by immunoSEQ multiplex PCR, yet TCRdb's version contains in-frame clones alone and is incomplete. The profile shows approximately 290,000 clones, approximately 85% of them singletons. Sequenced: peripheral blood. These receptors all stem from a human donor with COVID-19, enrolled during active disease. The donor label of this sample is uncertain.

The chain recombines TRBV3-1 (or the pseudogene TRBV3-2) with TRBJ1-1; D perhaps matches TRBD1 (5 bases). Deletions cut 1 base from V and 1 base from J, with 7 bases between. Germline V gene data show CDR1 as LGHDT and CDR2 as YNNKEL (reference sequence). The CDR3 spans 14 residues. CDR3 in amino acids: CASSQADRNTEAFF. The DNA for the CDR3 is TGTGCCAGCAGCCAAGCTGACAGGAACACTGAAGCTTTCTTT.

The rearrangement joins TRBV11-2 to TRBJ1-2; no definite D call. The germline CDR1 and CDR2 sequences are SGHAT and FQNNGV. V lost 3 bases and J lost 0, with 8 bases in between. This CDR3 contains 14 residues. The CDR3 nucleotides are TGTGCCAGCAGCTTTCAACCGGCTAACTATGGCTACACCTTC. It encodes CASSFQPANYGYTF.

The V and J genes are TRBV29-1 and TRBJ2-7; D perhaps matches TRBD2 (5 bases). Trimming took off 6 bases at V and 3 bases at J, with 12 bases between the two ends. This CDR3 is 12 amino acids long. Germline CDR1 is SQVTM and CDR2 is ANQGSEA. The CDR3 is CSVATGDYEQYF. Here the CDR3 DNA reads TGCAGCGTCGCTACCGGGGACTACGAGCAGTACTTC.

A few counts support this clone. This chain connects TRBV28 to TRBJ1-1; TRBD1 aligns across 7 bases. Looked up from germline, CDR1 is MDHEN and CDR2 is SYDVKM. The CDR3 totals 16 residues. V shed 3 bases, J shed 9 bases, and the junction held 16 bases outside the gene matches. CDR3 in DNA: TGTGCCAGCAGTTTGTTTGGGTTAGACAGGGTATTTCAAGCTTTCTTT. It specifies CASSLFGLDRVFQAFF.

CDR3 residues: CATSRGALDGISGNTIYF. CDR3 nucleotide sequence: TGTGCCACCAGCAGAGGGGCCCTCGACGGTATCTCTGGAAACACCATATATTTT. The chain joins TRBV15 to TRBJ1-3; no clear D gene. V lost 1 base and J 0 bases, leaving 16 bases between the germline ends. The CDR3 extends over 18 amino acids. Germline V gene sequence: CDR1 LNHNV, CDR2 YYDKDF (reference sequence).

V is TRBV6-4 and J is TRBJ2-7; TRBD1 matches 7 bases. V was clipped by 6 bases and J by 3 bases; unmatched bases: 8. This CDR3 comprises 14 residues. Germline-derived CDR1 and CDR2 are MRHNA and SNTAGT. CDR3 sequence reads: CASSRDSGSYEQYF. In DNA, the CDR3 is TGTGCCAGCAGCAGGGACAGTGGGAGCTACGAGCAGTACTTC.

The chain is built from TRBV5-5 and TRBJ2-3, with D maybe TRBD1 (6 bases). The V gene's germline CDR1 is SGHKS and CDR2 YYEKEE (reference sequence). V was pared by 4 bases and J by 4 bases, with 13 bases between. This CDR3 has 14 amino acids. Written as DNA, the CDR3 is TGTGCCAGCAGCCTTTTACAGGGTTCAGATACGCAGTATTTT. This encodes CASSLLQGSDTQYF.

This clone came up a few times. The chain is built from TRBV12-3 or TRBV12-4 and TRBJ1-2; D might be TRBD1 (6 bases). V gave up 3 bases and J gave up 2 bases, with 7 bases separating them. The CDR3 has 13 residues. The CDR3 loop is CASSLDSNYGYTF. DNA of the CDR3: TGTGCCAGCAGTTTGGACAGCAACTATGGCTACACCTTC.

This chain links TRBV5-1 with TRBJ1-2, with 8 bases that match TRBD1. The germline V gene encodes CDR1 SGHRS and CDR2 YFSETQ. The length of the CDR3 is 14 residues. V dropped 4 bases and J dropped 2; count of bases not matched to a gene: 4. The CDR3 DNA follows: TGCGCCAGCAGCGGCGGACAGGGAAACTATGGCTACACCTTC. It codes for CASSGGQGNYGYTF.

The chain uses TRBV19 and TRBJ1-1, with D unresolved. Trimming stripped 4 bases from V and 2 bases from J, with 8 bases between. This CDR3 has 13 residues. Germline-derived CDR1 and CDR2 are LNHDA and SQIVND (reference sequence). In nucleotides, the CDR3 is TGTGCCAGTAGTAGGAGGGCTAACACTGAAGCTTTCTTT. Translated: CASSRRANTEAFF.

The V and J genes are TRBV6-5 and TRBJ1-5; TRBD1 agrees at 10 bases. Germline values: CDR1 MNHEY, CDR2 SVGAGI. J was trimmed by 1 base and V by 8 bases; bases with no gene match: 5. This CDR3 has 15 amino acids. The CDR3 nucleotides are TGTGCCAGCCGGACAGGGGGTCGAAGCAATCAGCCCCAGCATTTT. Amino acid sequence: CASRTGGRSNQPQHF.

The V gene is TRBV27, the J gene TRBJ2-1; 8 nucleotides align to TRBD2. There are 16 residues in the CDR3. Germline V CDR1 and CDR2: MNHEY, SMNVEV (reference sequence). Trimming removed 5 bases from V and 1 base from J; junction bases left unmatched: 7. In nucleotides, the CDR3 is TGTGCCAGCAGTGGGATGGCTAGCGGGTCCTACAATGAGCAGTTCTTC. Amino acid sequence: CASSGMASGSYNEQFF.

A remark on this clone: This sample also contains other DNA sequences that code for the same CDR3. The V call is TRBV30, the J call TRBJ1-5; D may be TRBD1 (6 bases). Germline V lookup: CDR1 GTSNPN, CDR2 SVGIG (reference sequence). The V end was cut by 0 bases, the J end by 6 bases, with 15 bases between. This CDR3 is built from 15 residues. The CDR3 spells CAWSVLGQGSQPQHF. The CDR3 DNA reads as TGTGCCTGGAGTGTATTGGGCCAGGGGTCTCAGCCCCAGCATTTT.

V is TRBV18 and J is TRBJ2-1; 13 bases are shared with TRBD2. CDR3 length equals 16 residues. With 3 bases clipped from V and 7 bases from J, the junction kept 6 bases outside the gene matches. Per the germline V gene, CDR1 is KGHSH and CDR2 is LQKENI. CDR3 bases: TGTGCCAGCTCACCTTTGACTAGCGGGAGGACAAATGAGCAGTTCTTC. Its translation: CASSPLTSGRTNEQFF. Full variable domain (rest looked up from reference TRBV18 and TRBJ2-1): NAGVMQNPRHLVRRRGQEARLRCSPMKGHSHVYWYRQLPEEGLKFMVYLQKENIIDESGMPKERFSAEFPKEGPSILRIQQVVRGDSAAYFCASSPLTSGRTNEQFFGPGTRLTVL.

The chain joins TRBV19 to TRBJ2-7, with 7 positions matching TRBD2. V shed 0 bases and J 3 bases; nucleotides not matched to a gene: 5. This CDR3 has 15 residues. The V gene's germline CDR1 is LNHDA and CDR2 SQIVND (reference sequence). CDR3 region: CASSIDGAGRYEQYF. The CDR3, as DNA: TGTGCCAGTAGTATAGATGGAGCGGGGCGCTACGAGCAGTACTTC.

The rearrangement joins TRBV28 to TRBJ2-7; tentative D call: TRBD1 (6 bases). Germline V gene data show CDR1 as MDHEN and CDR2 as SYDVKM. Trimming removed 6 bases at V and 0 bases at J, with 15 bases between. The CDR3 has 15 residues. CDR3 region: CASRIGQGSSYEQYF. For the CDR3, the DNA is TGTGCCAGCAGAATCGGGCAGGGGAGCTCCTACGAGCAGTACTTC.

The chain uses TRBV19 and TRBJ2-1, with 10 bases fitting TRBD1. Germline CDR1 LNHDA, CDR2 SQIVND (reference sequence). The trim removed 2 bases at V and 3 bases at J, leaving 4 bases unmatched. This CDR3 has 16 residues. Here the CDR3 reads CASSINRDRGYNEQFF. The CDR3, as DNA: TGTGCCAGTAGTATAAACCGGGACAGGGGCTACAATGAGCAGTTCTTC.

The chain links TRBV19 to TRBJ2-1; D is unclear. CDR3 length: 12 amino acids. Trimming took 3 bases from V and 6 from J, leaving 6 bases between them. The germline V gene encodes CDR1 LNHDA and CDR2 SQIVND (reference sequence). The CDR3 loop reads CASSIGPNEQFF. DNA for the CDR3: TGTGCCAGTAGTATTGGCCCCAATGAGCAGTTCTTC.